The present T cell receptor beta chain was sequenced within a study of shared clonotypes between healthy human individuals. Deep-level settings were used for running the assay. The repertoire was sequenced with immunoSEQ multiplex PCR; TCRdb's copy has only in-frame clones and lacks some. The sample includes about 530,000 clones, 95% to 97% of them seen just once. As concerns this clone: Its antigen is as yet unknown.

The CDR3 is made up of 14 amino acids. V lost 7 bases to trimming and J lost 1 base, with 14 bases between them. The V gene's germline CDR1 is LNHDA and CDR2 SQIVND (reference sequence). Study-wide results and caveats: Depth was large, yet rarefaction showed that sorted-subset sequencing was incomplete. Clonotype sharing among the donors was expected to vary with sequencing depth.

The receptor comes from a woman in her twenties or thirties in good health. The sample comprised naive CD4+ T cells sorted from blood. Subset indicated: CD45RA+ positively selected. This chain joins TRBV19 and TRBJ2-7; D may be TRBD2 (5 bases). CDR3 sequence reads: CASNPRGRSYEQYF. CDR3 in DNA: TGTGCCAGTAACCCCCGTGGGAGATCCTACGAGCAGTACTTC.